One sample yielded the 10 T cell receptor beta chains listed below, sequenced in a study of identical twins. Each CDR3 protein gets one entry after TCRdb re-called the 5' RACE reads with MiXCR. The sample lists approximately 1.8 million distinct CDR3 sequences, 25% to 35% occurring once. Input material: cord blood. All receptors derive from a newborn girl in good health.

The chain has TRBV5-1 and TRBJ1-5, with D possibly being TRBD1 (5 bases). The V end was cut by 0 bases, the J end by 6 bases, with 13 bases between. Germline V CDR1 and CDR2: SGHRS, YFSETQ. CDR3 size: 15 residues. CDR3 residues: CASSLAGLVGQPQHF. CDR3 in DNA: TGCGCCAGCAGCTTGGCGGGGCTGGTGGGTCAGCCCCAGCATTTT. The full variable domain, in which reference TRBV5-1 and TRBJ1-5 provide the parts outside the CDR3, is KAGVTQTPRYLIKTRGQQVTLSCSPISGHRSVSWYQQTPGQGLQFLFEYFSETQRNKGNFPGRFSGRQFSNSRSEMNVSTLELGDSALYLCASSLAGLVGQPQHFGDGTRLSIL.

The gene calls are TRBV6-2 or TRBV6-3 and TRBJ1-2; no definite D call. Germline V gene sequence: CDR1 MNHEY, CDR2 SVGEGT. The CDR3 consists of 10 residues. V lost 10 bases and J lost 2, with 5 bases in between. The CDR3 loop reads CANANYGYTF. The CDR3 nucleotides read TGTGCCAACGCGAACTATGGCTACACCTTC.

This clonotype occurred a few times. The CDR3 region has the DNA TGTGCCAGCAGCTTACTACGGGGGGCCTACACAGATACGCAGTATTTT. Translating it yields CASSLLRGAYTDTQYF. J is TRBJ2-3 and V is TRBV7-2; perhaps TRBD2 as D (7 bases). V gave up 2 bases and J gave up 2 bases, with 14 bases separating them. This CDR3 spans 16 amino acids. The germline V gene encodes CDR1 SGHTA and CDR2 FQGNSA.

This clonotype occurred many times. This chain joins TRBV6-5 and TRBJ1-2; D unresolved. Per the germline V gene, CDR1 is MNHEY and CDR2 is SVGAGI. Deletions cut 0 bases from V and 6 bases from J, with 8 bases between. This CDR3 region has 13 residues. In DNA, the CDR3 is TGTGCCAGCAGTTACTCCCTTTATAATGGCTACACCTTC. Protein: CASSYSLYNGYTF.

J is TRBJ2-7 and V is TRBV5-1, with D perhaps matching TRBD2 (5 bases). V gave up 2 bases and J gave up 2 bases, with 11 bases separating them. CDR3 length: 14 residues. Per germline, CDR1 SGHRS and CDR2 YFSETQ. CDR3: CASSFRGDTYEQYF. CDR3 DNA sequence: TGCGCCAGCAGCTTTCGGGGAGACACCTACGAGCAGTACTTC.

This clonotype was seen only a few times. The rearrangement links TRBV7-2 to TRBJ2-3, with D possibly matching TRBD1 (6 bases). Germline values: CDR1 SGHTA, CDR2 FQGNSA. V lost 3 bases to trimming and J lost 4 bases, with 17 bases between them. The CDR3 contains 16 residues. The CDR3 DNA follows: TGTGCCAGCAGCTTGCTCGGCAGGGGCGGCCCAGATACGCAGTATTTT. It yields the protein CASSLLGRGGPDTQYF.

This clonotype was observed a handful of times. This chain joins TRBV30 and TRBJ2-1; no clear D gene. This CDR3 has 14 residues. The V gene's germline CDR1 is GTSNPN and CDR2 SVGIG (reference sequence). Trimming left V 1 base short and J 0 bases short, with 7 bases between. CDR3 residues: CAWSGTSSYNEQFF. CDR3 sequence (DNA): TGTGCCTGGAGTGGGACGAGCTCCTACAATGAGCAGTTCTTC.

This clonotype was seen many times. The chain is built from TRBV4-1 and TRBJ2-3; D not resolved. Germline CDR1 MGHRA, CDR2 YSYEKL. There are 15 residues in the CDR3. With 1 base removed from V and 2 bases from J, the gap between germline ends came to 10 bases. CDR3 sequence: CASSQVGLPTDTQYF. In nucleotides, the CDR3 is TGCGCCAGCAGCCAAGTAGGCCTCCCCACAGATACGCAGTATTTT.

This clonotype was counted only a few times. In DNA form, the CDR3 reads TGCAGTGCGGACACAGGGGACCCCCCAGATACGCAGTATTTT. Encoded protein: CSADTGDPPDTQYF. V usage is TRBV20-1 and J usage is TRBJ2-3; 7 positions agree with TRBD1. This CDR3 is built from 14 residues. After removal of 6 bases from V and 4 bases from J, the junction contained 10 bases not matched to a gene. The germline V gene encodes CDR1 DFQATT and CDR2 SNEGSKA (reference sequence).

The gene calls are TRBV9 and TRBJ2-3; 10 bases align to TRBD2. The CDR3 spans 16 residues. The V gene's germline CDR1 is SGDLS and CDR2 YYNGEE. The J segment lost 6 bases and the V segment lost 0 bases, leaving 7 bases of the junction unmatched. The CDR3, as DNA: TGTGCCAGCAGCGTAGTCCCTAGCGGGGGTGAGGATACGCAGTATTTT. Translation gives CASSVVPSGGEDTQYF.